Sequencing of this T cell receptor (beta chain) was carried out in a study of T cell responses to AZD1222 COVID-19 vaccine. General study points: The donor group comprised mostly white British people and more females; the analysis possibly underestimated clonal diversity. Repertoire sampling was restricted to post-peak T cell response timepoints. Seropositivity was recorded at baseline in only 6 or 7 AZD1222 recipients.

Here immunoSEQ multiplex PCR was the method, and the copy in TCRdb shows in-frame clones only, minus some. The sample consists of tens of thousands of clones, roughly 87% of them appearing once. Combined were second doses at about 4 or about 12 weeks. For this clone: Its antigen is unidentified.

Per the germline V gene, CDR1 is MNHEY and CDR2 is SVGEGT. This CDR3 has 11 residues. The ends were cut back, 5 bases at V and 15 bases at J, with 11 bases in the middle. This sequence joins TRBV6-2 or TRBV6-3 and TRBJ1-6; a possible D gene is TRBD1 (5 bases). The material was peripheral blood, obtained 28 days after the second AZD1222 dose. The receptor was derived from an adult who received the AZD1222 COVID-19 vaccine. Here the CDR3 DNA reads TGTGCCAGCAGTCAGGGTGGAAGCCTCCACTTT. It encodes CASSQGGSLHF.